This TCR beta chain derives from a study of shared clonotypes between healthy human individuals. On the study more broadly: Donors consisted of a couple of women and a few men between 18 and 49. The plates for each donor numbered three CD4 naive, three CD4 memory, two CD8 naive and one CD8 memory. Study outcomes and limitations: Shared across a few donors were roughly 4.8% of the naive CD4 clonotypes.

Terminally differentiated effector memory CD45RA+ cells were excluded from the naive CD8 cells, which were CD45RO-negative and positively selected for CCR7. All donors were healthy HIV-negative adults lacking recent acute infections or vaccinations. Germline V gene sequence: CDR1 SQVTM, CDR2 ANQGSEA. V lost 1 base to trimming and J lost 5 bases, with 11 bases between them. There are 13 residues in the CDR3. This clone was seen a few times. Its antigen is currently unknown. Repertoires were generated with immunoSEQ multiplex PCR, while TCRdb's copy carries only in-frame clones and drops some. The table includes about 2.1 million clones, around 93% detected once.

The source of this sequence is a man between 18 and 35 years old in good health. Some clones in this sample may be carry-over from other donors' samples. Sequencing used naive CD8+ T cells from PBMCs. V usage is TRBV29-1 and J usage is TRBJ1-1; D is possibly TRBD1 (5 bases). The CDR3 spells CSVEGYRITEAFF. The CDR3 nucleotides read TGCAGCGTTGAAGGGTACAGGATAACTGAAGCTTTCTTT.